This passage covers 9 T cell receptor beta chains from one sample sequenced in a study of blood T cells in healthy people across ages. Together with a sample-barcoded 5' primer, a J-beta primer mix was included in a second PCR lasting about 7 to 12 cycles. TCRdb recomputed calls from the 5' RACE reads with MiXCR, one row per CDR3 protein. The repertoire has around 800,000 distinct CDR3 sequences, about 26% of them found once; the top ten carry about 2.9%. These data also featured in a second study, about T cells of mothers and their children.

The sample consisted of blood. These receptor sequences come from a boy between 5 and 17 years old in good health.

A few counts support this clonotype. The CDR3 coding sequence is TGCGCCAGCAGCCAAGATAATGCGAGAGAGACCCAGTACTTC. Its protein product is CASSQDNARETQYF. The chain has TRBV4-1 and TRBJ2-5; no clear D. Germline values: CDR1 MGHRA, CDR2 YSYEKL. Between the trimmed V and J ends, which lost 0 bases and 4 bases, there was a span of 9 bases. The length of the CDR3 is 14 residues.

This CDR3 reads CASSPSGSHTEAFF. The CDR3 nucleotides are TGTGCCAGCAGCCCCTCCGGGAGCCACACTGAAGCTTTCTTT. The J gene is TRBJ1-1, the V gene TRBV3-1; D gene ambiguous. The V end lost 4 bases, the J end lost 3 bases, and 12 bases lay between the germline ends. Per germline, CDR1 LGHDT and CDR2 YNNKEL (reference sequence). The CDR3 contains 14 residues.

CDR3: CASSQGTGYQNTEAFF. The CDR3 nucleotides read TGCGCCAGCAGCCAAGGGACAGGTTATCAGAACACTGAAGCTTTCTTT. The chain links TRBV4-3 to TRBJ1-1, with 7 bases matching TRBD1. V dropped 1 base and J dropped 1; count of bases not matched to a gene: 6. Germline V gene lookup returns CDR1 LGHNA and CDR2 YSLEER. This CDR3 has 16 residues.

To note about this clonotype: Compared with germline, one end of the junction differs, possibly owing to a read error. This sequence joins TRBV12-3 or TRBV12-4 and TRBJ2-3; possible D gene TRBD1, 6 bases. The CDR3 length is 13 residues. DNA of the CDR3: TGTGCCAGCAGCACAGGGCCGGCAGATACGGAGTATTTT. Protein: CASSTGPADTEYF.

In its sample, this clonotype was seen many times. The gene calls are TRBV2 and TRBJ2-7; 7 positions match TRBD2. The J call is uncertain, as TRBJ2-5 better fits the DNA end. Looked up from germline, CDR1 is SNHLY and CDR2 is FYNNEI. This CDR3 comprises 11 residues. The CDR3 nucleotides read TGTGCCAGCGGGGGGGAAGAGACCCAGTACTTC. Protein product: CASGGEETQYF.

This clonotype was observed many times. One junction end disagrees with the germline gene, perhaps due to a read error. The chain combines TRBV5-1 with TRBJ2-5, with TRBD1 as a possible D gene (6 bases). CDR1 SGHRS and CDR2 YFSETQ come from the germline V gene. This CDR3 comprises 13 residues. Here the CDR3 DNA reads TGTGCCAGCAGTGCAACAGGGTTGGAGACCCAGTACTTC. It translates to CASSATGLETQYF. Complete variable domain (other parts from reference TRBV5-1 and TRBJ2-5): KAGVTQTPRYLIKTRGQQVTLSCSPISGHRSVSWYQQTPGQGLQFLFEYFSETQRNKGNFPGRFSGRQFSNSRSEMNVSTLELGDSALYLCASSATGLETQYFGPGTRLLVL.

This clonotype appeared many times. A read error may account for a junction end that differs from germline. This rearrangement joins TRBV7-2 to TRBJ1-1; perhaps TRBD1 as D (5 bases). Germline V gene lookup returns CDR1 SGHTA and CDR2 FQGNSA. The CDR3 spans 14 residues. The CDR3 spells CASSLGGVGTEAFF. The CDR3 DNA reads as TGCGCCAGCAGCTTGGGAGGGGTTGGCACTGAAGCTTTCTTT.

This chain connects TRBV29-1 to TRBJ1-1; D is ambiguous. Germline V gene data show CDR1 as SQVTM and CDR2 as ANQGSEA. CDR3 length: 12 residues. Here the CDR3 DNA reads TGCTGCGAGTCCCAGGCCGGAACTGAAGCTTTCTTT. This gives the protein CCESQAGTEAFF.

The J gene is TRBJ1-2, the V gene TRBV5-5, with 8 positions matching TRBD1. Germline-derived CDR1 and CDR2 are SGHKS and YYEKEE (reference sequence). The CDR3 loop spans 16 amino acids. V lost 7 bases and J lost 2; bases outside the gene matches: 13. CDR3 coding DNA: TGTGCCAGCCGTGGTCCAGGGGGCGGAAAGAACTATGGCTACACCTTC. Translated: CASRGPGGGKNYGYTF.